This TCR beta chain is from a study of T cell clonotyping in hematopoietic cell transplantation. In the study overall: Pretransplant recipient samples were taken after cytoreduction.

Libraries were prepared by immunoSEQ multiplex PCR; TCRdb keeps only in-frame clonotypes and omits some of them. The data hold approximately 22,000 clones, with 90% observed a single time. As for time point: recipient sample about 28 days before transplant, after cytoreduction. Trimming pared 2 bases from V and 7 bases from J, leaving 12 bases between. The CDR3 is 14 amino acids. CDR1 is SEHNR, CDR2 FQNEAQ, per germline (reference sequence). The TCR sequence derives from a man between 18 and 29 years old with biphenotypic leukemia. Some clones in this sample may be carry-over from other donors' samples. The source was peripheral blood mononuclear cells, collected before stem cell transplant. The V gene is TRBV7-9, the J gene TRBJ2-1; no clear D gene. CDR3 protein: CASSLIRSLNEQFF. CDR3 nucleotides: TGTGCCAGCAGCTTAATCCGGTCCTTGAATGAGCAGTTCTTC.